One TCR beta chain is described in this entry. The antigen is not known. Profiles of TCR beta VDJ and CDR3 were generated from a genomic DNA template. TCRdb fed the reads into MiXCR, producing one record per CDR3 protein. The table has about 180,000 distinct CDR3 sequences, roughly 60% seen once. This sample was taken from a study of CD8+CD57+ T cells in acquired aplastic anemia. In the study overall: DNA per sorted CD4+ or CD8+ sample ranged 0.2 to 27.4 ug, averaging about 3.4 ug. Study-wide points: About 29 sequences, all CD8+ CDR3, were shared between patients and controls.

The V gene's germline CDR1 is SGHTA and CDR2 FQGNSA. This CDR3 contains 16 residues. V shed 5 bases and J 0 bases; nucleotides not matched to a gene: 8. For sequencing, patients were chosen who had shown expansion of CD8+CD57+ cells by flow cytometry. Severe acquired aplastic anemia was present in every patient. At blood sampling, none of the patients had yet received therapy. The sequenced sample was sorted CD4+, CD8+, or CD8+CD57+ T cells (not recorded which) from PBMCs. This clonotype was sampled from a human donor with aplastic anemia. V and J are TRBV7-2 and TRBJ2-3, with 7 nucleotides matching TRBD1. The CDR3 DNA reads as TGTGCCAGCAGCATACCGGGACAGACAAGCACAGATACGCAGTATTTT. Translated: CASSIPGQTSTDTQYF.